Listed here is a single T cell receptor beta chain. What it binds is not known. In building TCR beta libraries, iRepertoire HTBI primers were used together with Arm-PCR of CDR3 regions. TCRdb reprocessed the multiplex PCR reads with MiXCR, giving one entry per CDR3 protein. This table holds roughly 700,000 distinct CDR3 sequences, about 30% found once. There are 15 residues in the CDR3. V was clipped by 0 bases and J by 4 bases; unmatched bases: 6. CDR1 SGHRS and CDR2 YFSETQ come from the germline V gene. The time point was: persistent/refractory GD, antithyroid drugs over 5 years with positive TRAb. RNA from PBMCs was the source of the TCR library. EDTA tubes received 7.5 to 9 milliliters of collected peripheral blood. The data were taken from a study of regulatory T cells in long-lasting Graves disease. General study findings and limits: Comparison showed that persistent patients shared more public clonotypes (under 3,000) than new patients (around 1,000). Peripheral blood was the sole material, not thyroid tissue.

Material: peripheral blood mononuclear cells (PBMCs), obtained when the disease was refractory, from a patient treated with antithyroid drugs. This sequence originates from a female donor with Graves disease. The chain joins TRBV5-1 to TRBJ1-1; 7 nucleotides align to TRBD1. The CDR3 reads CASSLEGGGSTEAFF. In nucleotides, the CDR3 is TGCGCCAGCAGCTTGGAAGGAGGGGGCTCCACTGAAGCTTTCTTT.